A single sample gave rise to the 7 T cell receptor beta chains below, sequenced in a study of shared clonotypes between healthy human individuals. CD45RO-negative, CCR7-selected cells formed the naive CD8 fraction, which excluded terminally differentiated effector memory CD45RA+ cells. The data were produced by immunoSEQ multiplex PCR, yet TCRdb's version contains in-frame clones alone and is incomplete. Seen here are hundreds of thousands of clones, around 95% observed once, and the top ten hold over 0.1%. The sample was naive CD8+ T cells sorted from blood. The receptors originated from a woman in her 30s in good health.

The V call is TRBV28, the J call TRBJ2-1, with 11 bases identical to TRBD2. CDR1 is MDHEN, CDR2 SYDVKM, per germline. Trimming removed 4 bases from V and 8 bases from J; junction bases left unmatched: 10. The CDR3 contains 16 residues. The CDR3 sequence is CASSSIAGGDGDEQFF. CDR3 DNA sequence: TGTGCCAGCAGTTCCATAGCGGGAGGGGATGGCGATGAGCAGTTCTTC.

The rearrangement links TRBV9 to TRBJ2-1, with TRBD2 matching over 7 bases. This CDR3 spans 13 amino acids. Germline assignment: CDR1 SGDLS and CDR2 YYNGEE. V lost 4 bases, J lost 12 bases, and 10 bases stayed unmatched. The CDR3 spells CASSPSGIGVQFF. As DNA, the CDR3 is TGTGCCAGCAGCCCCAGCGGGATTGGGGTGCAGTTCTTC.

The CDR3 reads CASSQFTENTGELFF. DNA of the CDR3: TGCGCCAGCAGCCAATTTACGGAAAACACCGGGGAGCTGTTTTTT. The V gene is TRBV4-1, the J gene TRBJ2-2; no clear D gene. Per germline, CDR1 MGHRA and CDR2 YSYEKL. V was shortened by 2 bases and J by 2 bases, with 9 bases between the two germline ends. The CDR3 runs to 15 residues.

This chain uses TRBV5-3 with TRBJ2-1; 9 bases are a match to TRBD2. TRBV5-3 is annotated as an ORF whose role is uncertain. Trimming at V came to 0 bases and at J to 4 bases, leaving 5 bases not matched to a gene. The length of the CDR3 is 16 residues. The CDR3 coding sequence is TGTGCCAGAAGCTTGGCCTGCGGGAGGGGTTACAATGAGCAGTTCTTC. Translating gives CARSLACGRGYNEQFF.

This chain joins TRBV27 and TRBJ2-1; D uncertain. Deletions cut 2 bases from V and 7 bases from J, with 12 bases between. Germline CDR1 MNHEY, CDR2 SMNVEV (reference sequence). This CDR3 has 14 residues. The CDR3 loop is CASSLGVLINEQFF. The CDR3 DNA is TGTGCCAGCAGTTTAGGAGTGTTGATAAATGAGCAGTTCTTC.

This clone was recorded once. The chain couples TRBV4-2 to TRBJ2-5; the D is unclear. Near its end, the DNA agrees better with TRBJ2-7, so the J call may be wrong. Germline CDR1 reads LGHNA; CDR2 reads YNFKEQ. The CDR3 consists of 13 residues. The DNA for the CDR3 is TGTGCCAGCAGCCAAGATTTAGGGCACGAGCAGTACTTC. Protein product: CASSQDLGHEQYF.

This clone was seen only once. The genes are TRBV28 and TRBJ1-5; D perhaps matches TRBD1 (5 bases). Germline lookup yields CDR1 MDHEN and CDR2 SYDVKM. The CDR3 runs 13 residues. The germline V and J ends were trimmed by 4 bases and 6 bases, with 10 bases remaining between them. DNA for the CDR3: TGTGCCAGCAGTTCCCAGGGTGGTCAGCCCCAGCATTTT. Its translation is CASSSQGGQPQHF.